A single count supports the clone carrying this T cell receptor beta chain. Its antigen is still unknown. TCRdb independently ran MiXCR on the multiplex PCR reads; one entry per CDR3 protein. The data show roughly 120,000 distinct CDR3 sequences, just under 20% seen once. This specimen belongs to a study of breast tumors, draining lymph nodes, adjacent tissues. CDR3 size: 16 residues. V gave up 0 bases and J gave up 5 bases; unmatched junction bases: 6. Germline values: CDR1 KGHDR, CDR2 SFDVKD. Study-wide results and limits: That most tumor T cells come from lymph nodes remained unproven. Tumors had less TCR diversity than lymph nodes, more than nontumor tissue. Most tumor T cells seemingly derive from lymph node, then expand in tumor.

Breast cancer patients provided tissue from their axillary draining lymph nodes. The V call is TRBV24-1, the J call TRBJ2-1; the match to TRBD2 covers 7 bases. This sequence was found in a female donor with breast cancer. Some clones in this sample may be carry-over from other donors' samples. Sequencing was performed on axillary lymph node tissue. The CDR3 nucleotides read TGTGCCACCAGTGATTTGCTGAAAGCGGGACACAATGAGCAGTTCTTC. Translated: CATSDLLKAGHNEQFF.